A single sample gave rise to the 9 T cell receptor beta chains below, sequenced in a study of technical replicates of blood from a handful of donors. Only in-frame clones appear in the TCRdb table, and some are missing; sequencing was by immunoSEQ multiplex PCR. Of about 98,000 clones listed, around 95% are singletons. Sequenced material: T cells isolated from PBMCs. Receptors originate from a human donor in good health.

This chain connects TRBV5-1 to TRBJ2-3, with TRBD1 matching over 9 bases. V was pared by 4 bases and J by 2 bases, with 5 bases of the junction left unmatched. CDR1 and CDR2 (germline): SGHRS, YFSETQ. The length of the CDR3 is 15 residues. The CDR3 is CASSGTGLPTDTQYF. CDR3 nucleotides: TGCGCCAGCAGCGGGACAGGGCTTCCCACAGATACGCAGTATTTT.

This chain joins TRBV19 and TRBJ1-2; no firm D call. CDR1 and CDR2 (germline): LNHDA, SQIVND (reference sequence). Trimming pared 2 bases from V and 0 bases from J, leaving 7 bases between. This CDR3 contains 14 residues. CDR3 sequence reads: CASSILESNYGYTF. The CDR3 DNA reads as TGTGCCAGTAGTATACTCGAGTCTAACTATGGCTACACCTTC.

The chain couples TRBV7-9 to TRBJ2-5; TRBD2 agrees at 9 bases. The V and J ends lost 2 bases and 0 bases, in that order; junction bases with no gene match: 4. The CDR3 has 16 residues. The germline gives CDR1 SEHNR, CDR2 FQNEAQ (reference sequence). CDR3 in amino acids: CASSLTSGSHQETQYF. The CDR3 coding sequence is TGTGCCAGCAGCTTAACTAGCGGGTCGCACCAAGAGACCCAGTACTTC.

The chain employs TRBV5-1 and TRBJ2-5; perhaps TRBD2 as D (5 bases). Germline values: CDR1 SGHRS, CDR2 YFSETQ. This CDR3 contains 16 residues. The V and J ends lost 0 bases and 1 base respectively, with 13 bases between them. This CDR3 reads CASSLDRAASQETQYF. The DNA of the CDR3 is TGCGCCAGCAGCTTGGACAGAGCGGCCTCCCAAGAGACCCAGTACTTC.

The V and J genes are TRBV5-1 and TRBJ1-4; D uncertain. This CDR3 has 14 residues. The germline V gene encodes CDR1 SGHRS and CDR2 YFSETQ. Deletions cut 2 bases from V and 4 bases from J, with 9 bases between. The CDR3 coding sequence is TGCGCCAGCAGCTTTAAGGGAGTTAATGAAAAACTGTTTTTT. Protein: CASSFKGVNEKLFF. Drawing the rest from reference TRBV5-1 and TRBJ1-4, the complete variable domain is KAGVTQTPRYLIKTRGQQVTLSCSPISGHRSVSWYQQTPGQGLQFLFEYFSETQRNKGNFPGRFSGRQFSNSRSEMNVSTLELGDSALYLCASSFKGVNEKLFFGSGTQLSVL.

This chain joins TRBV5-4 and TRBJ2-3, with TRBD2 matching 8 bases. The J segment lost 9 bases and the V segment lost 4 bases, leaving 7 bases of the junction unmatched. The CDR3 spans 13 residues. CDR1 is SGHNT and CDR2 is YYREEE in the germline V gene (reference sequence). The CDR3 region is CASSPRGGDTQYF. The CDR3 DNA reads TGTGCCAGCAGCCCACGGGGGGGGGACACGCAGTATTTT.

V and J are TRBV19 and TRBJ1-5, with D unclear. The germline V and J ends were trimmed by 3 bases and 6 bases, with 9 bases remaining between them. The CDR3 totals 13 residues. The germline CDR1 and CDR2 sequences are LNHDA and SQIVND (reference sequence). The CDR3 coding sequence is TGTGCCAGTAGTATTCTCACTCTTCAGCCCCAGCATTTT. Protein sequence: CASSILTLQPQHF. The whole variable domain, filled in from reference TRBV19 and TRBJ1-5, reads DGGITQSPKYLFRKEGQNVTLSCEQNLNHDAMYWYRQDPGQGLRLIYYSQIVNDFQKGDIAEGYSVSREKKESFPLTVTSAQKNPTAFYLCASSILTLQPQHFGDGTRLSIL.

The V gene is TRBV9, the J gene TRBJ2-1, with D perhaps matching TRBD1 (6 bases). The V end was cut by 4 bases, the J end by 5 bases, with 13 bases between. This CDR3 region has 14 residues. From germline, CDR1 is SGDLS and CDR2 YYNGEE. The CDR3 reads CASSYEGHNNEQFF. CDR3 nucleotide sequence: TGTGCCAGCAGCTACGAGGGACACAACAATGAGCAGTTCTTC.

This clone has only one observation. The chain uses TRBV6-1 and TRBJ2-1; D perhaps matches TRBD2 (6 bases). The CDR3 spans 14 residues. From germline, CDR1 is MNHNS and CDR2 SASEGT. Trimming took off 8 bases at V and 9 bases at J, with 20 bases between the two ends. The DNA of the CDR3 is TGTGCCAGCGTAAAAGACGGGAGCGAAGGTGAGCAGTTCTTC. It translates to CASVKDGSEGEQFF.